This T cell receptor beta chain was sequenced in a study of blood T cell repertoires in COVID-19. Study background: The samples span acute and convalescent COVID-19 from the United States, Italy and Spain. Sources were T cells, B-cell-depleted T cells, or PBMCs; the material itself was cDNA or gDNA.

Per the authors' pipeline: Reference gene primer amplification gave nucleated cell count estimates. Produced via immunoSEQ multiplex PCR; TCRdb's table is partial and in-frame only. D and trimming were read from the DNA, whereas the V and J calls and clone size are those reported in that table. The sample carries some 42,000 clones, around 83% recorded once. The sequenced sample was peripheral blood. This sequence was found in a woman between 65 and 79 years old in a cohort sampled during active COVID-19.

The chain's CDR3 is CASSYSIQSYGYTF. As DNA, the CDR3 is TGTGCCAGCAGTTACTCGATACAGAGCTATGGCTACACCTTC. The chain recombines TRBV6-5 with TRBJ1-2; D call uncertain. Germline V gene data show CDR1 as MNHEY and CDR2 as SVGAGI. This CDR3 has 14 residues. Trimming cost V 0 bases and J 4 bases, with 9 bases left between them.